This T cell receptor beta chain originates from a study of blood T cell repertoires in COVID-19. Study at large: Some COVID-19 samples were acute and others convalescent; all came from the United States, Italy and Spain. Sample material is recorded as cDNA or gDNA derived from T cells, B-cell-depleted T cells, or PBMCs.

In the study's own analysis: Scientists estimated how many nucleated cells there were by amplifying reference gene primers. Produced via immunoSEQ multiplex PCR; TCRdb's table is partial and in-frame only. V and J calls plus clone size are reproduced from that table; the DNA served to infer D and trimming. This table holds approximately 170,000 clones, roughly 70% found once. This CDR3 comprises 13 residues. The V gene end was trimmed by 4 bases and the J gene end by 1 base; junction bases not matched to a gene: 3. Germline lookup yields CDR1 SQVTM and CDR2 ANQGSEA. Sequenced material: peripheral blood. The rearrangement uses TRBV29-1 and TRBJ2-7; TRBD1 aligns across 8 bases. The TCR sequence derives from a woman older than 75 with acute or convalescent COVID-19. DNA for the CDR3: TGCAGCGTTGGGACAGGGCAATCCTACGAGCAGTACTTC. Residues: CSVGTGQSYEQYF.